This entry concerns a single TCR beta chain. The target antigen is unknown. The record originates from a study of shared clonotypes between healthy human individuals. Study summary: Three plates were used per donor for CD4 naive, three for CD4 memory, two for CD8 naive and one for CD8 memory.

Study-level points and caveats: Large sequencing depth failed to make sorted-subset sequencing complete, rarefaction showed.

CD4+ cell separation produced CD45RA+ naive and CD45RA-negative memory subsets. CDR3 length equals 15 residues. Trimming removed 2 bases from V and 1 base from J, with 10 bases in between. Germline lookup yields CDR1 MNHEY and CDR2 SVGAGI. How the authors handled the data: Junction-only immunoSEQ data arrived without quality scores, meaning filtering differed. Generated by immunoSEQ multiplex PCR, the TCRdb table keeps only in-frame clones and is missing some. That table furnishes V, J and clone size, whereas the DNA furnished D and trimming. Found here are roughly 1,500,000 clones, 98% of them singletons; the top ten hold under 0.45%.

The chain couples TRBV6-5 to TRBJ2-3, with D tentatively TRBD1 (5 bases). This TCR was sampled from a man aged 30-40 years in good health. The specimen sequenced was naive CD4+ T cells sorted from blood. Subset denoted: CD45RA+ positively selected. CDR3 sequence reads: CASSYGPTGTDTQYF. CDR3 nucleotide sequence: TGTGCCAGCAGTTACGGCCCGACAGGCACAGATACGCAGTATTTT.